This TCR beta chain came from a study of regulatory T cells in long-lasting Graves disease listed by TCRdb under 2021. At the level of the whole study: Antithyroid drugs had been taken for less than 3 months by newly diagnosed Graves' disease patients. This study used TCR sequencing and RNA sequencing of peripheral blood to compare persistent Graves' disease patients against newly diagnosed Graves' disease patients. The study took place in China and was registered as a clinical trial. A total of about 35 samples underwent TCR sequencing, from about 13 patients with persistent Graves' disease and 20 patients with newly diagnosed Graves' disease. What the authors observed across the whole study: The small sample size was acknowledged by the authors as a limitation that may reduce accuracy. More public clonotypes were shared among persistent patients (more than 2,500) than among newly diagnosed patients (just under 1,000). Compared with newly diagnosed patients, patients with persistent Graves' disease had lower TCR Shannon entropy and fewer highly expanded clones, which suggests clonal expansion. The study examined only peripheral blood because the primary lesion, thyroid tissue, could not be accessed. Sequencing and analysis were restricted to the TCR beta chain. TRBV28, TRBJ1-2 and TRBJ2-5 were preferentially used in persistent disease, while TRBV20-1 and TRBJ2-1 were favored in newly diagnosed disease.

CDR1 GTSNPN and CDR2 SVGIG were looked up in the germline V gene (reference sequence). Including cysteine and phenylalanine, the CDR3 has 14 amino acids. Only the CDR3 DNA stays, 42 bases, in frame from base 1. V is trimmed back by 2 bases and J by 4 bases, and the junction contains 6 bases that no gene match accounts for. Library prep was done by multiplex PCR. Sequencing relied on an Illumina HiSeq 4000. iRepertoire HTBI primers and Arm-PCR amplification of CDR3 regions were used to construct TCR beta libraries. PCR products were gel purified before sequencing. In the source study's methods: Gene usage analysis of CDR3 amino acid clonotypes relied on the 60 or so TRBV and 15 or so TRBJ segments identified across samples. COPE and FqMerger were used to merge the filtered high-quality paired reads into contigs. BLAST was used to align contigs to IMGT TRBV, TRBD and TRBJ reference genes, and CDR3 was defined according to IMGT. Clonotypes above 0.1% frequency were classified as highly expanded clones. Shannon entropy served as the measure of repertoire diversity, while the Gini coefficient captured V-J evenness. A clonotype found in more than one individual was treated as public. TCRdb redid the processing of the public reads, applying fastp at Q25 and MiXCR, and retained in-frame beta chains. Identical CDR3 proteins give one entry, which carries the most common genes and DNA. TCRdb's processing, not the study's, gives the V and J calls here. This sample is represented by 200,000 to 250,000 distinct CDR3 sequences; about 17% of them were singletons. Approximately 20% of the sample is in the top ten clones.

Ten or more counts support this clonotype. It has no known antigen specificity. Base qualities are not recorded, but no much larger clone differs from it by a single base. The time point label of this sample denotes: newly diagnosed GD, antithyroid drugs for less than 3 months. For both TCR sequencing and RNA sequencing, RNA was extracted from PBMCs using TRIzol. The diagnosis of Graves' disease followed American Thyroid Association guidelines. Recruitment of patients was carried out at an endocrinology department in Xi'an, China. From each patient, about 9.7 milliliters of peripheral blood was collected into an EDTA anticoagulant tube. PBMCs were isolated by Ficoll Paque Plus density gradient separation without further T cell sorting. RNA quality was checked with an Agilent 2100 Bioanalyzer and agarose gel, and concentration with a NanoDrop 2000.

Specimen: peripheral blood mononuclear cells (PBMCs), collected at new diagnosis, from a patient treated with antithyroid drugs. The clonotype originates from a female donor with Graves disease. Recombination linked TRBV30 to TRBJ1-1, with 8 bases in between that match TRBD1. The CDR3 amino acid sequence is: CAWSRQGAGTEAFF. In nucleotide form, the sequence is TGTGCCTGGAGTCGGCAGGGGGCTGGCACTGAAGCTTTCTTT.